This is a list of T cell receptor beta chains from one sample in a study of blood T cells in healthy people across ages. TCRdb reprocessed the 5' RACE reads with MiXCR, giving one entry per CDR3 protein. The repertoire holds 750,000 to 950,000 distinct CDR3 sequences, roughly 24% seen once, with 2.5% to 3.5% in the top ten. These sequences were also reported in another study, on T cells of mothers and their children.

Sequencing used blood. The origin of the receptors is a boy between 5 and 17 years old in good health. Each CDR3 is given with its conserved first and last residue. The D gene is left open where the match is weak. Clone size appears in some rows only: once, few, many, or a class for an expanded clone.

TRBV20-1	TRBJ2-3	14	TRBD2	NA	TGCAGTGCTAGAAGACTAGCGGGGGAAGATACGCAGTATTTT	CSARRLAGEDTQYF
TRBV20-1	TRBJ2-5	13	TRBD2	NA	TGCAGTGCTTTGGACGCGGGGGAAGAGACCCAGTACTTC	CSALDAGEETQYF
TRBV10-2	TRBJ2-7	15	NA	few	TGCGCCAGCAACCCGGAAGGCGCCATTTCCTACGAGCAGTACTTC	CASNPEGAISYEQYF
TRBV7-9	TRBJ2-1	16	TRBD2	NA	TGTGCCAGCAGCCCGGGGGGTTGGCGGTCCTACAATGAGCAGTTCTTC	CASSPGGWRSYNEQFF
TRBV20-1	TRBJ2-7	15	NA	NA	TGCAGTGCTAGAGACTTACAGGGGGGGTTCGACGAGCAGTACTTC	CSARDLQGGFDEQYF
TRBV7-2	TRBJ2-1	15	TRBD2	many	TGTGCCAGCAGCCCTCGGACTAGCGGGGGTTATGAGCAGTTCTTC	CASSPRTSGGYEQFF
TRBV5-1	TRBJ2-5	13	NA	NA	TGCGCCAGCAGCCCCTGGCTGGAGGAGACCCAGTACTTC	CASSPWLEETQYF
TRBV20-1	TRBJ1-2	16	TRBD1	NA	TGCAGTGCTAGAAGACAGGGGGCTGGCGAGTCCTATGGCTACACCTTC	CSARRQGAGESYGYTF
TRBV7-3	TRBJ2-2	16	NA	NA	TGTGCCAGCAGCTTAACAAGGCGGGGGAACACCGGGGAGCTGTTTTTT	CASSLTRRGNTGELFF
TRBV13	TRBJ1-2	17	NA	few	TGTGCCAGCAGCTCTCGGACGGTTGAACGAGCTAACTATGGCTACACCTTC	CASSSRTVERANYGYTF
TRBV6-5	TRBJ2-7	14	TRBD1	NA	TGTGCCAGCAGTTCCGGGACAGGGAAGGGCGAGCAGTACTTC	CASSSGTGKGEQYF
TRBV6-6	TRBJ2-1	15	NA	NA	TGTGCCAGCAGCCCAGACAGGTCCACCTACAATGAGCAGTTCTTC	CASSPDRSTYNEQFF
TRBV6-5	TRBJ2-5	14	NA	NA	TGTGCCAGCGGTCGCCTTTCTGGCCAAGAGACCCAGTACTTC	CASGRLSGQETQYF
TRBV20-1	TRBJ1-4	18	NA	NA	TGCAGTGCTAGAGATGGTAGCAGCAAAACCTCAACTAATGAAAAACTGTTTTTT	CSARDGSSKTSTNEKLFF
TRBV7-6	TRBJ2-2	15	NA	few	TGTGCCAGCAGCTTAGCGTTGCCCCACACCGGGGAGCTGTTTTTT	CASSLALPHTGELFF
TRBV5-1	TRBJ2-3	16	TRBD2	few	TGCGCCAGCAGATGGACTAGCGGGGGGGCAAAAGATACGCAGTATTTT	CASRWTSGGAKDTQYF
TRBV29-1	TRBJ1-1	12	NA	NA	TGCAGCGTTAGTAAGGGGGTGACTGAAGCTTTCTTT	CSVSKGVTEAFF
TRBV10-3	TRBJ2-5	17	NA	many	TGTGCCATCAGTAACACACCAGTAGACAGTACAGGAGAGACCCAGTACTTC	CAISNTPVDSTGETQYF
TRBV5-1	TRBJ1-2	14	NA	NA	TGCGCCAGCACTCCGACAGGAAGGATTGGGGGCTACACCTTC	CASTPTGRIGGYTF
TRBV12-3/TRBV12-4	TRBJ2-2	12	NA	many	TGTGCCAGCAGCCAGGGGACCGGGGAGCTGTTTTTT	CASSQGTGELFF
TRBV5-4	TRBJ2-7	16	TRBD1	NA	TGTGCCAGCAGGTCCACTGGGACAGGGTCGGTCTACGAGCAGTACTTC	CASRSTGTGSVYEQYF
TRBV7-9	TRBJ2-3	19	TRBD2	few	TGTGCCAGCAGCTTGCCGACTAGCGGGGGGGCGTTCAGGACGGATACGCAGTATTTT	CASSLPTSGGAFRTDTQYF